Sequencing of this T cell receptor (beta chain) was carried out in a study of tumor and adjacent non-tumor tissue in lung cancer. Regarding the study as a whole: Significantly higher TCR diversity was found in tumor than normal lung. In normal lung, the top 100 clones were significantly more dominant than in tumor.

About this clonotype itself: Its target is not known. A read error may account for a junction end that differs from germline.

TCRbeta libraries were built with three rounds of nested PCR, modified from ARM-PCR. TCRdb re-derived calls from the multiplex PCR reads in MiXCR, one entry per CDR3 protein. Of some 73,000 distinct CDR3 sequences in the sample, 70% to 90% were seen once. No cell sorting was done before RNA was extracted from the tissue. More than 3 cm separated this lung sample from the edge of the tumor. The CDR3 length is 14 residues. Germline CDR1 and CDR2: DFQATT and SNEGSKA (reference sequence). The rearrangement uses TRBV20-1 and TRBJ2-1; 8 bases map to TRBD2. The sequencing input was distant non-tumor lung tissue. This TCR derives from a man in his sixties with non-small cell lung cancer. CDR3 in DNA: TGTAGTGCTAGCGGGCTATCGGGGGGCAATGAGCAGTTCTTC. As protein: CSASGLSGGNEQFF.